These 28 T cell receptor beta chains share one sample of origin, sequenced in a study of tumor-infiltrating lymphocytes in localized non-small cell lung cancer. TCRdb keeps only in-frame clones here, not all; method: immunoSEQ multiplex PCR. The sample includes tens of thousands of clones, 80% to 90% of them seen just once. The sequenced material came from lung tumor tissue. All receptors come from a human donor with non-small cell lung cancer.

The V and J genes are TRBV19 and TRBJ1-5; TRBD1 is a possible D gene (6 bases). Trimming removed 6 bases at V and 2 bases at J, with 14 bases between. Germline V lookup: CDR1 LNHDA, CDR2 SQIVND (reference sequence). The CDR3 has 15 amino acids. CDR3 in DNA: TGTGCCAGTAGGCCCACAGGGTACGGCAATCAGCCCCAGCATTTT. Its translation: CASRPTGYGNQPQHF.

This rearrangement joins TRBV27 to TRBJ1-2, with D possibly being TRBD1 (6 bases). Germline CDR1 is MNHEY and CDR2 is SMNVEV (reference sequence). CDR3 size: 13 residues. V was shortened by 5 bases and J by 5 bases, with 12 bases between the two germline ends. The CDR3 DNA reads TGTGCCAGCAGTCCAGACAGGCTATATGGCTACACCTTC. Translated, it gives CASSPDRLYGYTF.

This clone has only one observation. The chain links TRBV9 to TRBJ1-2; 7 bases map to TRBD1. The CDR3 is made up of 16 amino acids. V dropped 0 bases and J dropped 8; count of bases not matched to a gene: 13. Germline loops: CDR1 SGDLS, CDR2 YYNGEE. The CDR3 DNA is TGTGCCAGCAGCGTAGCAGGGAGGGGGCCCGGGGAGGGCTACACCTTC. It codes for CASSVAGRGPGEGYTF.

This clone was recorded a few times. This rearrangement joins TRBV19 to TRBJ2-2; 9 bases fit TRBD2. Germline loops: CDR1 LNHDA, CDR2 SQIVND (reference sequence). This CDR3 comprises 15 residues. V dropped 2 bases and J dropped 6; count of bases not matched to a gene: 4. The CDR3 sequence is CASSIPGTSSGELFF. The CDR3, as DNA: TGTGCCAGTAGTATACCCGGGACTAGCTCCGGGGAGCTGTTTTTT.

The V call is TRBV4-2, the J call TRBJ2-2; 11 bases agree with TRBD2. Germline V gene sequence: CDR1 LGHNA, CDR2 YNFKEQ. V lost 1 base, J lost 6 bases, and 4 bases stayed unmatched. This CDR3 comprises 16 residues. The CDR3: CASSQAHSGGAGELFF. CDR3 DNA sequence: TGTGCCAGCAGCCAAGCCCATAGCGGGGGGGCCGGGGAGCTGTTTTTT.

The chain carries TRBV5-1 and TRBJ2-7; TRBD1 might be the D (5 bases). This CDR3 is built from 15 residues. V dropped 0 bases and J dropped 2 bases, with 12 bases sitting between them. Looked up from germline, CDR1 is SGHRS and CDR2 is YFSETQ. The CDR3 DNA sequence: TGCGCCAGCAGCTTGGACCCATCGGACACCTACGAGCAGTACTTC. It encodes CASSLDPSDTYEQYF. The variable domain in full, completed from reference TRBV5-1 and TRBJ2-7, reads KAGVTQTPRYLIKTRGQQVTLSCSPISGHRSVSWYQQTPGQGLQFLFEYFSETQRNKGNFPGRFSGRQFSNSRSEMNVSTLELGDSALYLCASSLDPSDTYEQYFGPGTRLTVT.

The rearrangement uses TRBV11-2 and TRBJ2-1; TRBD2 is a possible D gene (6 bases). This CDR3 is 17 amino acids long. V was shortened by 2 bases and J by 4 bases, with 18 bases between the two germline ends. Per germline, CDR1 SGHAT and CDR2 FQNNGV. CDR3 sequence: CASSLTPLLARYNEQFF. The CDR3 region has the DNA TGTGCCAGCAGCTTAACCCCCCTGCTAGCGCGATACAATGAGCAGTTCTTC.

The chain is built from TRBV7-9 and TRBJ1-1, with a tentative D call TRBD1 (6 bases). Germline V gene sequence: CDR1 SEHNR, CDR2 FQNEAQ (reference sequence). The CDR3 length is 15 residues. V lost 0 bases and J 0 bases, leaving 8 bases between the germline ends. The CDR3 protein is CASSLADRMNTEAFF. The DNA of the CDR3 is TGTGCCAGCAGCTTAGCGGACAGAATGAACACTGAAGCTTTCTTT.

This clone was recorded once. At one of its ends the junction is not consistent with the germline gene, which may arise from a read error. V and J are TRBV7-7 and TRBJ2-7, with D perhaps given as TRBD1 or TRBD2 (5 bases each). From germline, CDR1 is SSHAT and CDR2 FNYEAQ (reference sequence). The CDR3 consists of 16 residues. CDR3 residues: CASSLTAGTSSYEQYF. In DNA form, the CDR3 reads TGTGCTAGCAGCTTAACCGCAGGGACGAGCTCCTACGAGCAGTACTTC.

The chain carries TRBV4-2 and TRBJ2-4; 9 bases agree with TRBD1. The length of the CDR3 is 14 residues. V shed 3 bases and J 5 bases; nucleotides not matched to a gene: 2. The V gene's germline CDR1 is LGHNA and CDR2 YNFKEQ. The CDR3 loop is CASSQDRGENIQYF. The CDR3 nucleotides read TGTGCCAGCAGCCAGGACAGGGGTGAAAACATTCAGTACTTC.

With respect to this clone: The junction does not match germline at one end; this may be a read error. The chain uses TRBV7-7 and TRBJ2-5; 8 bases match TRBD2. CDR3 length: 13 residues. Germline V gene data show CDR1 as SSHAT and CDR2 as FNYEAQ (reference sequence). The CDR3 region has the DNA TGTGCTAGCAGCAGCACTAGCGGTGAGACCCAGTACTTC. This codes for CASSSTSGETQYF.

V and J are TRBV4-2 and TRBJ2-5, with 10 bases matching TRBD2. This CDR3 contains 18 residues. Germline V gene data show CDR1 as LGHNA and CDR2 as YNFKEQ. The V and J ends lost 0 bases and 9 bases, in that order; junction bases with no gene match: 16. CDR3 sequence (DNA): TGTGCCAGCAGCCAAGATTTACGGGGACTAGCGCCCATTCCGGCCCAGTACTTC. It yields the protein CASSQDLRGLAPIPAQYF.

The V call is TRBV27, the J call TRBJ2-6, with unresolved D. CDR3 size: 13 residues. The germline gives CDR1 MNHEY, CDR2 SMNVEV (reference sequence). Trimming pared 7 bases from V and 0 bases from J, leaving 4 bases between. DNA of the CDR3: TGTGCCAGCACAGTCTCTGGGGCCAACGTCCTGACTTTC. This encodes CASTVSGANVLTF.

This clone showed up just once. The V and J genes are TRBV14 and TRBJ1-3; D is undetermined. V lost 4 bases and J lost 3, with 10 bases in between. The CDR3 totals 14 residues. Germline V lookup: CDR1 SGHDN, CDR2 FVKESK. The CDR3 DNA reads TGTGCCAGCAGCCGCCAGCTTTTTGGAAACACCATATATTTT. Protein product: CASSRQLFGNTIYF. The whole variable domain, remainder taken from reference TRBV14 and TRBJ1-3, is EAGVTQFPSHSVIEKGQTVTLRCDPISGHDNLYWYRRVMGKEIKFLLHFVKESKQDESGMPNNRFLAERTGGTYSTLKVQPAELEDSGVYFCASSRQLFGNTIYFGEGSWLTVV.

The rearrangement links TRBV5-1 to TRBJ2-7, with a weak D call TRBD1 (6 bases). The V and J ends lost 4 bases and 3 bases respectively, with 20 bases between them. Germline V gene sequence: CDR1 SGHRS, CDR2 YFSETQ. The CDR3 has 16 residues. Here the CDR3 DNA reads TGCGCCAGCAGCCCCCGTCAAGGAGCAGGGGTCTACGAGCAGTACTTC. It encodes CASSPRQGAGVYEQYF.

The CDR3 DNA sequence: TGTGCCAGCAGTGAAGCGCTGCCGGGTGAGCAGTTCTTC. Residues: CASSEALPGEQFF. This chain links TRBV6-1 with TRBJ2-1, with no clear D. The V end lost 0 bases, the J end lost 9 bases, and 9 bases lay between the germline ends. CDR1 and CDR2 from the germline V gene are MNHNS and SASEGT. The CDR3 covers 13 residues.

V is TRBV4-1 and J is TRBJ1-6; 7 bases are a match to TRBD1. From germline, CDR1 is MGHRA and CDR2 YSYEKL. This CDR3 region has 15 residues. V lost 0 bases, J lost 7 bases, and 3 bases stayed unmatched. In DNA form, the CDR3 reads TGCGCCAGCAGCCAAGATAGGGGGCTGAATTCACCCCTCCACTTT. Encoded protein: CASSQDRGLNSPLHF.

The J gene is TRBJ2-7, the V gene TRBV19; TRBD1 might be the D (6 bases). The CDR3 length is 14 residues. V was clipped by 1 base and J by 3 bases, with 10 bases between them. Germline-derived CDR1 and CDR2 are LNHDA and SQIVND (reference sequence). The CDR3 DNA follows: TGTGCCAGTAGTATAGCGGCAGGGGACTACGAGCAGTACTTC. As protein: CASSIAAGDYEQYF.

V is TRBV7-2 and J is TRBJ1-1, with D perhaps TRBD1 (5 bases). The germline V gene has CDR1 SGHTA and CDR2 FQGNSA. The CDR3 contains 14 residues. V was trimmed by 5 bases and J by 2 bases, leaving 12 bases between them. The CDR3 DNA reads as TGTGCCAGCAGCAAGGCCGGGGGTAACACTGAAGCTTTCTTT. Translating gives CASSKAGGNTEAFF.

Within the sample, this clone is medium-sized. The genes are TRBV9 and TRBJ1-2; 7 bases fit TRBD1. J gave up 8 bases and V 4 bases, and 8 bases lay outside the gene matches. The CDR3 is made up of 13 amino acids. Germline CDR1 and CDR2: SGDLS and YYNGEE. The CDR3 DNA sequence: TGTGCCAGCAGCCTGACAGGGACGGGAGGCTACACCTTC. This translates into CASSLTGTGGYTF.

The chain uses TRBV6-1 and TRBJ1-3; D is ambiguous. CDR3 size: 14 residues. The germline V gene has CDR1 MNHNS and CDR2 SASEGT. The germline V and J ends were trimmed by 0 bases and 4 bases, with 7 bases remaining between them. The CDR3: CASSEAIPGNTIYF. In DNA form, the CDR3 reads TGTGCCAGCAGTGAAGCGATCCCCGGAAACACCATATATTTT.

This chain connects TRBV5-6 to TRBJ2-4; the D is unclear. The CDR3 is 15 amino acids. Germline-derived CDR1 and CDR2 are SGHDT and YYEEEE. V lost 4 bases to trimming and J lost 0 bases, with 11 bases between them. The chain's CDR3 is CASSLPGLAKNIQYF. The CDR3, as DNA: TGTGCCAGCAGCCTGCCTGGGCTAGCCAAAAACATTCAGTACTTC.

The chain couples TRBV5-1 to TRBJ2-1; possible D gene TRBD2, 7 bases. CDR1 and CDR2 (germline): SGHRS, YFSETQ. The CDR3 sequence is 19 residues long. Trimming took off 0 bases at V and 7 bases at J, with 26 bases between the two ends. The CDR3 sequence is CASSLASGGAAFYGNEQFF. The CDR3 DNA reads TGCGCCAGCAGCTTGGCCTCGGGGGGCGCGGCATTTTACGGGAATGAGCAGTTCTTC. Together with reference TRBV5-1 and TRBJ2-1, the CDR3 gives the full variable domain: KAGVTQTPRYLIKTRGQQVTLSCSPISGHRSVSWYQQTPGQGLQFLFEYFSETQRNKGNFPGRFSGRQFSNSRSEMNVSTLELGDSALYLCASSLASGGAAFYGNEQFFGPGTRLTVL.

CDR3: CASSAGTGDPEAFF. Written as DNA, the CDR3 is TGTGCCAGCAGCGCCGGGACAGGGGACCCTGAAGCTTTCTTT. This chain links TRBV9 with TRBJ1-1, with 10 positions matching TRBD1. Trimming took 3 bases from V and 6 from J; bases not matched to a gene: 5. CDR1 and CDR2 from the germline V gene are SGDLS and YYNGEE. The length of the CDR3 is 14 residues.

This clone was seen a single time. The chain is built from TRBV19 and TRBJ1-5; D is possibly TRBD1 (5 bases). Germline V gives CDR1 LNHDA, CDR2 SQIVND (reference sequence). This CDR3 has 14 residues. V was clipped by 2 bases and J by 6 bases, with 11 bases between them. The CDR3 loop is CASSIRGRLQPQHF. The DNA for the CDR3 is TGTGCCAGTAGTATACGGGGCAGGCTTCAGCCCCAGCATTTT.

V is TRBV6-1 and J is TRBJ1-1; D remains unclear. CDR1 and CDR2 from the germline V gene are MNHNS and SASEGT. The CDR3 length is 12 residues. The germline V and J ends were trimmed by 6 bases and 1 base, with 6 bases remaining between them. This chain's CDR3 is CASRFWNTEAFF. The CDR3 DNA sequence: TGTGCCAGCAGATTTTGGAACACTGAAGCTTTCTTT.

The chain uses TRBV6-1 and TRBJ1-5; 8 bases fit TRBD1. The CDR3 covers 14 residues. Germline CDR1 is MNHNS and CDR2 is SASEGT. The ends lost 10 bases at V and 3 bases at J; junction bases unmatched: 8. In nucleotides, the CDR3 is TGTGCCACTTCGGGACAGGACTTCAATCAGCCCCAGCATTTT. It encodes CATSGQDFNQPQHF.

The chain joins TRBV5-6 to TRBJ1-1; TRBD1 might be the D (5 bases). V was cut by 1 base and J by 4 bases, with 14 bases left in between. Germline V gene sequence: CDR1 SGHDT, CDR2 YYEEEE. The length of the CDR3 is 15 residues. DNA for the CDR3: TGTGCCAGCAGCTTGCAGGGACGTTGGGCCACTGAAGCTTTCTTT. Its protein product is CASSLQGRWATEAFF.